The present TCR beta chain was sequenced within a study of radiotherapy plus CTLA-4 blockade in lung cancer. The overall study: Objective responses occurred in roughly a sixth of patients; about 34% had disease control.

Some clones are missing from TCRdb's copy, which holds only in-frame ones; the method was immunoSEQ multiplex PCR. The sample holds roughly 30,000 clones; approximately 80% are singletons and the top ten take just under 25%. The germline gives CDR1 SSHAT, CDR2 FNYEAQ (reference sequence). This CDR3 is built from 16 residues. This clone appeared once. What it recognizes is unknown. Its ends do not fully match the called genes, so a read error is possible. Study results and caveats: Best predicting response, reportedly, were early blood T cell clone dynamics, with interferon-beta.

This sequence was found in a human donor with non-small cell lung cancer that progressed on radiotherapy plus ipilimumab. Sequenced here: peripheral blood, sampled from a patient treated with radiotherapy plus ipilimumab. The chain combines TRBV7-7 with TRBJ1-1, with a possible D match to TRBD1 (5 bases). The CDR3 loop is CASSYRGMRMNTEAFF. The CDR3, as DNA: TGTGCTAGCAGCTATCGGGGGATGCGAATGAACACTGAAGCTTTCTTT.